This is a list of T cell receptor beta chains from one sample in a study of long-term antiretroviral therapy in people with HIV. The data were produced by immunoSEQ multiplex PCR, yet TCRdb's version contains in-frame clones alone and is incomplete. The table records tens of thousands of clones, around 85% of them present only once. Specimen: unsorted PBMCs, collected 1.5 years after starting antiretroviral therapy. The source of these receptors is a man aged 25 to 40 with HIV. CDR3s include the opening cysteine and the closing phenylalanine or tryptophan. D genes are given only for firm matches. Clone sizes are given selectively: once, few, many, or a class where the clone is expanded.

v_call	d_call	clone_size	j_call	cdr3_nt	cdr3_aa
TRBV5-1	TRBD2	once	TRBJ2-1	TGCGCCAGCAGCTTGAGGAACGGGGGGGCCTACAATGAGCAGTTCTTC	CASSLRNGGAYNEQFF
TRBV5-1	TRBD2	-	TRBJ2-3	TGCGCCAGCAGCGCCGGAGCGGGGGGCTCCACAGATACGCAGTATTTT	CASSAGAGGSTDTQYF
TRBV5-4	TRBD1	once	TRBJ1-4	TGTGCCAGCAGCGTATGGACAGGGCTGGGTAATGAAAAACTGTTTTTT	CASSVWTGLGNEKLFF
TRBV6-1	TRBD1	-	TRBJ1-1	TGTGCCAGCAACCGACAGGGGAACCAGAACACTGAAGCTTTCTTT	CASNRQGNQNTEAFF
TRBV6-6	TRBD2	-	TRBJ2-7	TGTGCCAGCAGTTACTCGGTGGGCAGCGGGGGCTACGAGCAGTACTTC	CASSYSVGSGGYEQYF
TRBV6-5	-	few	TRBJ1-6	TGTGCCAGCAGTTACAGGGGGACAAATTCACCCCTCCACTTT	CASSYRGTNSPLHF
TRBV6-5	-	once	TRBJ2-7	TGTGCCAGCAGCCGGACATTCCAGGATTCCTACGAGCAGTACTTC	CASSRTFQDSYEQYF
TRBV18	TRBD1	-	TRBJ2-7	TGTGCCAGCTCACCTCGGGGACAGAACTACGAGCAGTACTTC	CASSPRGQNYEQYF
TRBV19	-	-	TRBJ1-5	TGTGCCAGTGGTGGGGGTGGCAATCAGCCCCAGCATTTT	CASGGGGNQPQHF
TRBV11-2	-	-	TRBJ2-7	TGTGCCAGCAGCTTAACCCACGAGCAGTACTTC	CASSLTHEQYF
TRBV6-5	TRBD2	-	TRBJ2-1	TGTGCCAGCAGTTACGGGACTAGCAGAAATGAGCAGTTCTTC	CASSYGTSRNEQFF
TRBV4-3	-	once	TRBJ1-1	TGCGCCAGCAGCCCTATGGACAGCCTGAACACTGAAGCTTTCTTT	CASSPMDSLNTEAFF
TRBV12-5	-	-	TRBJ2-3	TGTGCTCAGGGCGGCACAGATACGCAGTATTTT	CAQGGTDTQYF
TRBV25-1	-	-	TRBJ1-3	TGTGCCAGCAGTGCACCCGTCTCTGGAAACACCATATATTTT	CASSAPVSGNTIYF
TRBV6-1	TRBD1	-	TRBJ2-7	TGTGCCAGCAGAGAAACAGGGGCCCGCTCCTACGAGCAGTACTTC	CASRETGARSYEQYF
TRBV29-1	TRBD2	-	TRBJ2-5	TGCAGCACAGAGGGTCTGGGCGGGGGGGAGACCCAGTACTTC	CSTEGLGGGETQYF
TRBV6-6	-	once	TRBJ2-3	TGTGCCAGCAGTTACGATGGGACAGATACGCAGTATTTT	CASSYDGTDTQYF
TRBV5-1	-	-	TRBJ1-3	TGCGCCAGCAGCTTGGAAGCTTCTGGAAACACCATATATTTT	CASSLEASGNTIYF
TRBV6-1	TRBD1	-	TRBJ2-3	TGTGCCAGCAGCGCGACAGGGGTAGGAGATACGCAGTATTTT	CASSATGVGDTQYF
TRBV7-3	TRBD2	-	TRBJ2-1	TGTGCCAGCAGCTTAATCGCGGGACTAGACTACAATGAGCAGTTCTTC	CASSLIAGLDYNEQFF
TRBV5-1	TRBD2	-	TRBJ2-1	TGCGCCAGCAGCGCGGGAGGCAATGAGCAGTTCTTC	CASSAGGNEQFF
TRBV5-1	-	-	TRBJ2-7	TGCGCCAGCGGCAGGGTTGACTACGAGCAGTACTTC	CASGRVDYEQYF
TRBV5-1	-	once	TRBJ1-3	TGCGCCAGCAGCTTGACCGGCTCTGGAAACACCATATATTTT	CASSLTGSGNTIYF
TRBV29-1	-	-	TRBJ2-7	TGCAGCGTTTTTGGCGAGGGGACCTACGAGCAGTACTTC	CSVFGEGTYEQYF
TRBV2	-	-	TRBJ2-1	TGTGCCAGCAGTGAATCGGCCCCGAAAGGCAACAATGAGCAGTTCTTC	CASSESAPKGNNEQFF
TRBV2	-	-	TRBJ1-2	TGTGCCAGCAGCGGGAGGGGAGGATCTAACTATGGCTACACCTTC	CASSGRGGSNYGYTF
TRBV6-6	TRBD1	-	TRBJ1-5	TGTGCCAGCAGTTCTACAGGGGGCAATCAGCCCCAGCATTTT	CASSSTGGNQPQHF
TRBV7-2	-	-	TRBJ1-2	TGTGCCAGCAGCTCGAACAGGTATCCCAACTATGGCTACACCTTC	CASSSNRYPNYGYTF
TRBV19	-	-	TRBJ2-7	TGTGCCAGTAGTATGAGGGGGGGCGTCTACGAGCAGTACTTC	CASSMRGGVYEQYF
TRBV2	-	-	TRBJ1-1	TGTGCCAGCAGTGTCCAGGCAGGATCTCCCTTACCCCCTGAAGCTTTCTTT	CASSVQAGSPLPPEAFF